A single sample gave rise to the 30 T cell receptor beta chains below, sequenced in a study of blood T cell repertoires in COVID-19. TCRdb's copy holds only in-frame clones and misses some; the assay was immunoSEQ multiplex PCR. The sample lists about 250,000 clones; about 82% were seen once. The specimen sequenced was peripheral blood. These receptors were obtained from a woman of 80 years or more with COVID-19, enrolled during active disease.

The gene calls are TRBV29-1 and TRBJ2-4; D gene ambiguous. Trimming shortened V by 7 bases and J by 5 bases, and 9 bases separated the two germline ends. CDR1 and CDR2 from the germline V gene are SQVTM and ANQGSEA. This CDR3 contains 11 residues. The CDR3 region is CSAAHENIQYF. Here the CDR3 DNA reads TGCAGCGCGGCACACGAAAACATTCAGTACTTC.

Notes on this clone: A read error may account for a junction end that differs from germline. In DNA, the CDR3 is TGTGCCAGCAGCCAAAGCAGGACTAGCGGGGGGACTATCGCAGAGTCCCAGTACTTC. Its protein product is CASSQSRTSGGTIAESQYF. This rearrangement joins TRBV4-2 to TRBJ2-5, with TRBD2 matching 14 bases. The germline gives CDR1 LGHNA, CDR2 YNFKEQ. The CDR3 has 19 amino acids.

The gene calls are TRBV5-4 and TRBJ2-7, with 8 bases identical to TRBD2. Per the germline V gene, CDR1 is SGHNT and CDR2 is YYREEE (reference sequence). V trimming: 4 bases; J trimming: 1 base; junction bases outside the gene matches: 10. The CDR3 runs to 16 residues. The CDR3 loop reads CASSPAGLAGSYEQYF. The CDR3 coding sequence is TGTGCCAGCAGCCCGGCCGGATTAGCGGGGTCCTACGAGCAGTACTTC.

As to this clone: Other DNA variants within this sample encode the same CDR3. The gene calls are TRBV3-1 (or the pseudogene TRBV3-2) and TRBJ2-5; 13 bases fit TRBD2. The V segment lost 4 bases and the J segment 1 base; nucleotides outside the gene matches: 3. Germline lookup yields CDR1 LGHDT and CDR2 YNNKEL (reference sequence). The CDR3 covers 16 residues. CDR3 sequence reads: CASSLRTSGGQETQYF. CDR3 DNA sequence: TGTGCCAGCAGCCTCCGGACTAGCGGGGGCCAAGAGACCCAGTACTTC.

The rearrangement links TRBV27 to TRBJ1-1; the match to TRBD1 covers 9 bases. CDR1 MNHEY and CDR2 SMNVEV come from the germline V gene (reference sequence). This CDR3 contains 15 residues. Trimming at V came to 5 bases and at J to 5 bases, leaving 9 bases not matched to a gene. CDR3 protein: CASSPRRDRVTEAFF. The CDR3 DNA is TGTGCCAGCAGTCCTAGACGGGACAGGGTTACTGAAGCTTTCTTT.

The chain combines TRBV29-1 with TRBJ2-2; perhaps TRBD2 as D (5 bases). The CDR3 spans 14 residues. The germline CDR1 and CDR2 sequences are SQVTM and ANQGSEA. Trimming left V 5 bases short and J 5 bases short, with 15 bases between. CDR3 protein: CSVKESSRTGELFF. The CDR3 DNA follows: TGCAGCGTTAAGGAGTCTAGCCGGACCGGGGAGCTGTTTTTT.

This rearrangement joins TRBV11-3 to TRBJ1-1; D may be TRBD1 (5 bases). Germline V gene data show CDR1 as SGHNT and CDR2 as YENEEA. V was trimmed by 5 bases and J by 5 bases, leaving 18 bases between them. The CDR3 has 15 residues. The CDR3 here is CASSPWGGERTEAFF. The CDR3 DNA reads as TGTGCCAGCAGCCCCTGGGGAGGGGAGAGGACTGAAGCTTTCTTT.

This chain uses TRBV21-1 with TRBJ2-5; the table's D gene call, TRBD2, was not cross checked with the DNA. TRBV21-1 counts as a pseudogene. The CDR3 is 16 residues long. This CDR3 is CASSKRARGGRETQYF. CDR3 nucleotides: TGTGCCAGCAGCAAAAGGGCGCGGGGGGGCCGCGAGACCCAGTACTTC.

V gene TRBV10-3 combines with J gene TRBJ2-1; D is perhaps TRBD2 (6 bases). This CDR3 is built from 14 residues. The V gene lost 6 bases and the J gene lost 6 bases, with 15 bases spanning the gap. Germline CDR1 ENHRY, CDR2 SYGVKD. The CDR3 sequence: CAIRPGDLGNEQFF. The CDR3 DNA reads as TGTGCCATCAGGCCGGGGGATTTAGGCAATGAGCAGTTCTTC.

The chain couples TRBV5-8 to TRBJ2-7, with 8 nucleotides matching TRBD1. The ends lost 0 bases at V and 2 bases at J; junction bases unmatched: 4. The CDR3 has 15 amino acids. Germline CDR1 SGHTS, CDR2 YDEGEE. The CDR3 DNA reads as TGTGCCAGCAGCTTGGTCGCGACAGGGGCCTACGAGCAGTACGTC. Its protein is CASSLVATGAYEQYV.

The V and J genes are TRBV5-1 and TRBJ1-1; D is undetermined. The germline V gene has CDR1 SGHRS and CDR2 YFSETQ. This CDR3 has 13 amino acids. The germline V and J ends were trimmed by 2 bases and 4 bases, with 9 bases remaining between them. As DNA, the CDR3 is TGCGCCAGCAGCTTTGCAGGTTTCACTGAAGCTTTCTTT. Protein product: CASSFAGFTEAFF. The entire variable domain, with the rest obtained from reference TRBV5-1 and TRBJ1-1, is as follows: KAGVTQTPRYLIKTRGQQVTLSCSPISGHRSVSWYQQTPGQGLQFLFEYFSETQRNKGNFPGRFSGRQFSNSRSEMNVSTLELGDSALYLCASSFAGFTEAFFGQGTRLTVV.

V is TRBV7-9 and J is TRBJ1-1; D not resolved. CDR1 is SEHNR and CDR2 is FQNEAQ in the germline V gene (reference sequence). This CDR3 is 13 amino acids long. The V end lost 5 bases, the J end lost 5 bases, and 12 bases lay between the germline ends. In nucleotides, the CDR3 is TGTGCCAGCAGCGGTACATCGGGGACTGAAGCTTTCTTT. Translation gives CASSGTSGTEAFF.

This clone has a single count. The rearrangement joins TRBV28 to TRBJ1-5; weak D call: TRBD1 (5 bases). V lost 10 bases, J lost 1 base, and 23 bases lay in between. Germline V gene data show CDR1 as MDHEN and CDR2 as SYDVKM. The CDR3 is 17 amino acids. The CDR3 nucleotides read TGTGCCACGGGCGGGGAGAGGGTGGGGGTGAGCAATCAGCCCCAGCATTTT. As protein: CATGGERVGVSNQPQHF. The full variable domain, its missing parts supplied by reference TRBV28 and TRBJ1-5, is DVKVTQSSRYLVKRTGEKVFLECVQDMDHENMFWYRQDPGLGLRLIYFSYDVKMKEKGDIPEGYSVSREKKERFSLILESASTNQTSMYLCATGGERVGVSNQPQHFGDGTRLSIL.

The V gene is TRBV5-4, the J gene TRBJ1-3; 7 bases align to TRBD1. The CDR3 runs to 15 residues. Trimming at V came to 6 bases and at J to 0 bases, leaving 6 bases not matched to a gene. Germline loops: CDR1 SGHNT, CDR2 YYREEE (reference sequence). CDR3 in DNA: TGTGCCAGCACTGCACAGGGGAGCTCTGGAAACACCATATATTTT. As protein: CASTAQGSSGNTIYF. Drawing the rest from reference TRBV5-4 and TRBJ1-3, the complete variable domain is ETGVTQSPTHLIKTRGQQVTLRCSSQSGHNTVSWYQQALGQGPQFIFQYYREEENGRGNFPPRFSGLQFPNYSSELNVNALELDDSALYLCASTAQGSSGNTIYFGEGSWLTVV.

The rearrangement joins TRBV27 to TRBJ1-5; no clear D. Looked up from germline, CDR1 is MNHEY and CDR2 is SMNVEV (reference sequence). V dropped 2 bases and J dropped 0 bases, with 17 bases sitting between them. This CDR3 spans 18 amino acids. CDR3 DNA: TGTGCCAGCAGTTTAAGTCGTTGGCAAAATTATAGCAATCAGCCCCAGCATTTT. Protein sequence: CASSLSRWQNYSNQPQHF.

V is TRBV19 and J is TRBJ1-5; 9 nucleotides match TRBD1. Germline CDR1 LNHDA, CDR2 SQIVND (reference sequence). This CDR3 has 14 residues. Trimming removed 3 bases from V and 9 bases from J; junction bases left unmatched: 6. The CDR3 spells CASSIGTGTGPQHF. The CDR3 DNA sequence: TGTGCCAGTAGTATTGGGACAGGGACCGGGCCCCAGCATTTT.

V and J are TRBV3-1 (or the pseudogene TRBV3-2) and TRBJ2-2, with 10 bases aligning to TRBD1. After removal of 1 base from V and 4 bases from J, the junction contained 3 bases not matched to a gene. Germline values: CDR1 LGHDT, CDR2 YNNKEL (reference sequence). The CDR3 has 16 residues. CDR3 amino acids: CASSQVWTGGTGELFF. The DNA of the CDR3 is TGTGCCAGCAGCCAAGTTTGGACAGGGGGCACCGGGGAGCTGTTTTTT.

This chain joins TRBV4-1 and TRBJ1-5; 8 positions agree with TRBD1. The CDR3 contains 17 residues. The junction had 10 bases not matched to a gene; V was cut back by 6 bases and J by 0 bases. Per germline, CDR1 MGHRA and CDR2 YSYEKL. CDR3 sequence reads: CASSLGQGPFSNQPQHF. CDR3 DNA: TGCGCCAGCAGTCTCGGACAGGGACCCTTTAGCAATCAGCCCCAGCATTTT.

This chain uses TRBV5-1 with TRBJ1-1; 8 bases line up with TRBD1. The CDR3 is 14 residues long. Trimming cost V 3 bases and J 4 bases; bases outside gene matches: 5. Germline CDR1 is SGHRS and CDR2 is YFSETQ. CDR3 coding DNA: TGCGCCAGCAGCTGGACAGGGTACGGCACTGAAGCTTTCTTT. It encodes CASSWTGYGTEAFF.

The chain links TRBV11-2 to TRBJ2-1; D call uncertain. Trimming removed 2 bases from V and 0 bases from J, with 8 bases in between. Germline V gene sequence: CDR1 SGHAT, CDR2 FQNNGV. The CDR3 contains 15 residues. The CDR3 spells CASSLRESSYNEQFF. As DNA, the CDR3 is TGTGCCAGCAGCTTACGTGAGAGCTCCTACAATGAGCAGTTCTTC.

The V gene is TRBV24-1, the J gene TRBJ1-5; TRBD1 matches 9 bases. Germline CDR1 reads KGHDR; CDR2 reads SFDVKD. This CDR3 spans 15 amino acids. Trimming cost V 5 bases and J 6 bases; bases outside gene matches: 7. The CDR3 loop reads CATSARTGEGQPQHF. CDR3 coding DNA: TGTGCCACCAGTGCGCGGACAGGGGAGGGTCAGCCCCAGCATTTT.

The chain uses TRBV27 and TRBJ1-2; possible D gene TRBD1, 5 bases. The CDR3 contains 12 residues. Trimming left V 8 bases short and J 5 bases short, with 12 bases between. Germline values: CDR1 MNHEY, CDR2 SMNVEV (reference sequence). CDR3 amino acids: CASATRAYGYTF. CDR3 DNA sequence: TGTGCCAGCGCCACCAGGGCATATGGCTACACCTTC.

This clone appeared once. The chain couples TRBV6-5 to TRBJ2-2; TRBD1 might be the D (6 bases). CDR1 is MNHEY and CDR2 is SVGAGI in the germline V gene. The CDR3 covers 14 residues. V lost 6 bases, J lost 1 base, and 9 bases lay in between. CDR3 amino acids: CASRWTENTGELFF. The DNA for the CDR3 is TGTGCCAGCAGGTGGACAGAGAACACCGGGGAGCTGTTTTTT.

This clone came up once. The chain carries TRBV19 and TRBJ2-6, with D perhaps TRBD1 (5 bases). The CDR3 extends over 13 amino acids. Per germline, CDR1 LNHDA and CDR2 SQIVND (reference sequence). Between the trimmed V and J ends, which lost 8 bases and 2 bases, there was a span of 7 bases. The CDR3 sequence: CASEGAGANVLTF. The CDR3 DNA reads TGTGCCAGTGAAGGGGCTGGGGCCAACGTCCTGACTTTC.

The rearrangement joins TRBV10-3 to TRBJ1-1, with 7 bases fitting TRBD1. The CDR3 covers 15 residues. Germline CDR1 reads ENHRY; CDR2 reads SYGVKD. In nucleotides, the CDR3 is TGTGCAGTCGGTCGGGCGAACAGGGGCGGAACTGAAGCTTTCTTT. Translation: CAVGRANRGGTEAFF.

The chain has TRBV19 and TRBJ1-3, with D possibly TRBD1 on 5 matching bases. Trimming took 3 bases from V and 5 from J, leaving 14 bases between them. Germline CDR1 LNHDA, CDR2 SQIVND (reference sequence). The length of the CDR3 is 15 residues. CDR3 nucleotide sequence: TGTGCCAGTAGTATCCCGGCGGCAGGGAGAAACACCATATATTTT. Its protein is CASSIPAAGRNTIYF.

V and J are TRBV7-6 and TRBJ2-1; 8 bases line up with TRBD2. This CDR3 comprises 16 residues. J was trimmed by 4 bases and V by 1 base; bases with no gene match: 6. From germline, CDR1 is SGHVS and CDR2 FNYEAQ. As DNA, the CDR3 is TGTGCCAGCAGCTTAGGAGGCGGGGGGATTTACAATGAGCAGTTCTTC. This encodes CASSLGGGGIYNEQFF.

The rearrangement uses TRBV19 and TRBJ2-2, with no clear D. Trimming removed 2 bases from V and 1 base from J, with 14 bases in between. Looked up from germline, CDR1 is LNHDA and CDR2 is SQIVND (reference sequence). This CDR3 comprises 17 residues. CDR3 residues: CASSISWSSLNTGELFF. The DNA for the CDR3 is TGTGCCAGTAGTATATCTTGGTCGAGCTTGAACACCGGGGAGCTGTTTTTT.

The chain joins TRBV28 to TRBJ1-5; 10 bases align to TRBD1. Germline values: CDR1 MDHEN, CDR2 SYDVKM. After removal of 10 bases from V and 3 bases from J, the junction contained 9 bases not matched to a gene. The CDR3 loop spans 15 amino acids. The CDR3 DNA reads TGTGCCACCCGCTCGGGACAGGGGTACAATCAGCCCCAGCATTTT. This codes for CATRSGQGYNQPQHF.

In this sample, this clone turned up a few times. V is TRBV7-2 and J is TRBJ1-5, with D possibly TRBD1 on 5 matching bases. Germline loops: CDR1 SGHTA, CDR2 FQGNSA. The V gene lost 5 bases and the J gene lost 5 bases, with 19 bases spanning the gap. The length of the CDR3 is 16 residues. CDR3 residues: CASSALGRGPDQPQHF. CDR3 nucleotides: TGTGCCAGCAGCGCCCTTGGGAGGGGCCCGGATCAGCCCCAGCATTTT.